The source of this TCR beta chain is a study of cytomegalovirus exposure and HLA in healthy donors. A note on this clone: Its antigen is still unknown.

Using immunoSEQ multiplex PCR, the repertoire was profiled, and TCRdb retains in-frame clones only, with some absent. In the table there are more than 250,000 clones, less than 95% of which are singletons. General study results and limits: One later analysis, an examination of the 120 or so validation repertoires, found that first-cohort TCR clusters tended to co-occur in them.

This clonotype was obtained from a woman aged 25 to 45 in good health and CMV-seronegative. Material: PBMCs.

Here the CDR3 DNA reads TGTGCCAGTAGTATAGGGAGGGAATACGAGCAGTACTTC. Its translation is CASSIGREYEQYF. The V call is TRBV19, the J call TRBJ2-7, with a possible D match to TRBD2 (6 bases). The V gene lost 1 base and the J gene lost 4 bases, with 8 bases spanning the gap. The CDR3 runs 13 residues. The germline V gene has CDR1 LNHDA and CDR2 SQIVND (reference sequence).